The 31 T cell receptor beta chains reported below all come from one sample, sequenced in a study of blood T cells in healthy people across ages. Using a J-beta primer mix together with a sample-barcoded 5' primer, a second PCR was run for roughly 6 to 12 cycles. One entry per CDR3 protein results from TCRdb running MiXCR on the 5' RACE reads. The repertoire has over 600,000 distinct CDR3 sequences, over 40% of them found once; the top ten carry approximately 29%. The sample taken for sequencing was blood. The receptors here all came from a man aged 80 or over in good health.

V is TRBV7-9 and J is TRBJ2-1; 10 bases align to TRBD2. CDR3 length: 17 residues. Germline loops: CDR1 SEHNR, CDR2 FQNEAQ (reference sequence). The V gene end was trimmed by 5 bases and the J gene end by 10 bases; junction bases not matched to a gene: 17. Written as DNA, the CDR3 is TGTGCCAGCAGCAAACGGTGGACTAGCGGAGCGAGGTACGAGCAGTTCTTC. Residues: CASSKRWTSGARYEQFF.

The chain carries TRBV2 and TRBJ2-3; maybe TRBD1 (6 bases). V lost 4 bases, J lost 8 bases, and 13 bases lay in between. Germline CDR1 reads SNHLY; CDR2 reads FYNNEI. The CDR3 runs 13 residues. The CDR3 loop is CASSGDTRSTQYF. The CDR3 DNA reads TGTGCCAGCAGTGGGGACACCCGGAGTACGCAGTATTTT.

This clonotype appeared many times. The rearrangement uses TRBV7-9 and TRBJ1-4; 7 bases fit TRBD1. The germline gives CDR1 SEHNR, CDR2 FQNEAQ (reference sequence). With V trimmed by 6 bases and J by 5 bases, 6 bases remained unmatched. The CDR3 is 14 amino acids. The CDR3 DNA reads as TGTGCCAGCAGTCCCTCGGGACAGAATGAAAAACTGTTTTTT. Encoded protein: CASSPSGQNEKLFF.

This sequence joins TRBV7-2 and TRBJ2-7; tentatively, D is TRBD2 (6 bases). CDR1 and CDR2 (germline): SGHTA, FQGNSA. This CDR3 comprises 15 residues. The V end was cut by 0 bases, the J end by 2 bases, with 11 bases between. The DNA of the CDR3 is TGTGCCAGCAGCTTAGCGGCTAGCGACACCTACGAGCAGTACTTC. The encoded protein is CASSLAASDTYEQYF.

The rearrangement links TRBV3-1 to TRBJ2-2; D not resolved. V gave up 1 base and J gave up 3 bases, with 3 bases separating them. The CDR3 runs to 13 residues. Germline CDR1 reads LGHDT; CDR2 reads YNNKEL (reference sequence). The CDR3 sequence: CASSQGHTGELFF. The DNA of the CDR3 is TGTGCCAGCAGCCAAGGCCACACCGGGGAGCTGTTTTTT.

The J gene is TRBJ2-7, the V gene TRBV7-6, with D tentatively TRBD1 (5 bases). V was clipped by 1 base and J by 7 bases, with 14 bases between them. Germline CDR1 reads SGHVS; CDR2 reads FNYEAQ. The CDR3 sequence is 14 residues long. CDR3 region: CASSLDQGSNEQYF. In DNA, the CDR3 is TGTGCCAGCAGCTTAGACCAGGGTAGCAATGAGCAGTACTTC.

At least ten counts were recorded for this clonotype. This chain's CDR3 is CSAKSGRVWYNEQFF. The CDR3 DNA follows: TGCAGTGCTAAAAGCGGGAGGGTCTGGTACAATGAGCAGTTCTTC. The chain couples TRBV20-1 to TRBJ2-1; 10 bases line up with TRBD2. The CDR3 is 15 residues long. The J segment lost 4 bases and the V segment lost 4 bases, leaving 7 bases of the junction unmatched. The germline gives CDR1 DFQATT, CDR2 SNEGSKA (reference sequence).

The chain links TRBV18 to TRBJ2-3; D may match TRBD1 or TRBD2 (6 bases each). Trimming left V 3 bases short and J 3 bases short, with 13 bases between. The CDR3 is 15 residues long. The germline V gene has CDR1 KGHSH and CDR2 LQKENI. The CDR3 spells CASSPTGRRTDTQYF. Written as DNA, the CDR3 is TGTGCCAGCTCACCTACAGGGAGGAGAACAGATACGCAGTATTTT.

This clonotype has more than one count but fewer than ten. The rearrangement links TRBV12-3 or TRBV12-4 to TRBJ2-7; D possibly corresponds to TRBD1 (6 bases). This CDR3 comprises 15 residues. V lost 1 base and J lost 3, with 13 bases in between. The CDR3 protein is CASSLEGRGNYEQYF. The CDR3 bases are TGTGCCAGCAGTTTAGAGGGCAGGGGAAACTACGAGCAGTACTTC.

This clonotype was picked up many times. The rearrangement links TRBV29-1 to TRBJ2-7, with TRBD1 matching over 10 bases. The CDR3 runs 12 residues. The J segment lost 4 bases and the V segment lost 7 bases, leaving 4 bases of the junction unmatched. Germline lookup yields CDR1 SQVTM and CDR2 ANQGSEA. The CDR3 coding sequence is TGCAGCGCCGGGGACAGGGGTTACGAGCAGTACTTC. It translates to CSAGDRGYEQYF.

This clonotype was counted ten times or more. This sequence joins TRBV2 and TRBJ2-5; 7 bases agree with TRBD1. This CDR3 has 13 residues. Germline CDR1 SNHLY, CDR2 FYNNEI. With V trimmed by 6 bases and J by 4 bases, 5 bases remained unmatched. The CDR3 coding sequence is TGTGCCAGCAGCCGTGGGACAGCAGAGACCCAGTACTTC. Amino acids: CASSRGTAETQYF.

About this clonotype: Germline is not matched at one junction end, which may reflect a read error. The CDR3 coding sequence is TGCGCCGGCAGCCAAGGAGTGAACTATGGCTACACCTTC. This translates into CAGSQGVNYGYTF. The chain employs TRBV4-3 and TRBJ1-2; D gene uncertain. Germline assignment: CDR1 LGHNA and CDR2 YSLEER. The CDR3 contains 13 residues.

A word on this clonotype: The junction differs from germline at one of its ends, possibly a read error. The gene calls are TRBV6-2 or TRBV6-3 and TRBJ2-3; 9 nucleotides match TRBD2. The germline gives CDR1 MNHEY, CDR2 SVGEGT. This CDR3 contains 14 residues. The CDR3 reads CTSSYTSGTDTQYF. CDR3 in DNA: TGTACCAGCAGTTATACTAGCGGGACAGATACGCAGTATTTT.

This clonotype has only one observation. The chain is built from TRBV5-1 and TRBJ2-1, with D possibly TRBD2 on 7 matching bases. This CDR3 region has 16 residues. In germline, CDR1 is SGHRS, CDR2 YFSETQ. V lost 2 bases, J lost 2 bases, and 14 bases lay in between. The CDR3, as DNA: TGCGCCAGCAGCTTTGGGGGGGGGCTTACCTACAATGAGCAGTTCTTC. Its protein product is CASSFGGGLTYNEQFF.

The CDR3: CASSAGRTEQFF. The CDR3, as DNA: TGTGCCAGCAGCGCAGGGAGGACAGAGCAGTTCTTC. The J gene is TRBJ2-1, the V gene TRBV9, with D perhaps TRBD2 (6 bases). V was clipped by 3 bases and J by 10 bases, with 11 bases between them. Germline V gives CDR1 SGDLS, CDR2 YYNGEE. The CDR3 contains 12 residues.

This clonotype was detected ten times or more. This chain uses TRBV12-3 or TRBV12-4 with TRBJ2-7, with 12 bases aligning to TRBD2. Germline trimming cut 6 bases from V and 4 bases from J; bases unmatched to any gene: 4. CDR3 length: 14 residues. CDR3 region: CASSETSGSYEQYF. CDR3 DNA sequence: TGTGCCAGCAGCGAGACTAGCGGGAGTTACGAGCAGTACTTC.

The chain joins TRBV4-3 to TRBJ2-7, with TRBD1 matching over 9 bases. This CDR3 is built from 15 residues. The germline CDR1 and CDR2 sequences are LGHNA and YSLEER. V was clipped by 1 base and J by 5 bases; unmatched bases: 6. The CDR3 loop reads CASSQGGTGFDEQYF. Written as DNA, the CDR3 is TGCGCCAGCAGCCAAGGCGGGACAGGGTTCGACGAGCAGTACTTC.

The chain employs TRBV6-5 and TRBJ1-5; D perhaps matches TRBD1 (6 bases). From germline, CDR1 is MNHEY and CDR2 SVGAGI. Trimming took off 6 bases at V and 4 bases at J, with 16 bases between the two ends. The CDR3 contains 15 residues. CDR3 in DNA: TGTGCCAGCAGGGAGGTAGGGGGAAGTAATCAGCCCCAGCATTTT. Protein sequence: CASREVGGSNQPQHF.

V and J are TRBV27 and TRBJ2-7; 10 bases are shared with TRBD1. V trimming: 5 bases; J trimming: 2 bases; junction bases outside the gene matches: 12. CDR3 length: 17 residues. Germline CDR1 and CDR2: MNHEY and SMNVEV (reference sequence). The CDR3, as DNA: TGTGCCAGCAGTCCAGACAGGGCCGGGACAGGGGCCTACGAGCAGTACTTC. Its translation: CASSPDRAGTGAYEQYF.

The chain is built from TRBV9 and TRBJ1-1, with D tentatively TRBD1 (6 bases). This CDR3 is built from 14 residues. CDR1 is SGDLS, CDR2 YYNGEE, per germline. V shed 0 bases and J shed 7 bases, with 13 bases lying between them. The CDR3 region has the DNA TGTGCCAGCAGCGTAGATGGGGGGGCTGGTGAAGCTTTCTTT. As protein: CASSVDGGAGEAFF.

This clonotype was found a few times. The V gene is TRBV12-3 or TRBV12-4, the J gene TRBJ1-1; D unresolved. CDR3 length: 14 residues. Trimming left V 3 bases short and J 6 bases short, with 14 bases between. DNA of the CDR3: TGTGCCAGCAGTTTGAGGACGAGAGGCGCTGAAGCTTTCTTT. Amino acid sequence: CASSLRTRGAEAFF.

The rearrangement joins TRBV10-1 to TRBJ2-6; D gene unclear. Germline assignment: CDR1 WNHNN and CDR2 SYGVQD (reference sequence). The CDR3 is made up of 18 amino acids. Deletions cut 3 bases from V and 4 bases from J, with 19 bases between. CDR3 nucleotides: TGCGCCAGCAGTGACAGTAAGACCCCCACTTACGGGGCCAACGTCCTGACTTTC. It is translated as CASSDSKTPTYGANVLTF.

This clonotype has just a few counts. The chain's CDR3 is CASSSQPGLAGGSGYEQYF. CDR3 bases: TGTGCCAGCAGCTCACAACCGGGACTAGCGGGAGGGTCGGGCTACGAGCAGTACTTC. The chain employs TRBV7-2 and TRBJ2-7; the match to TRBD2 covers 16 bases. The length of the CDR3 is 19 residues. Germline V CDR1 and CDR2: SGHTA, FQGNSA. With V trimmed by 4 bases and J by 3 bases, 12 bases remained unmatched.

This clonotype was observed a few times. The V and J genes are TRBV5-1 and TRBJ1-2; D not resolved. Germline V gene data show CDR1 as SGHRS and CDR2 as YFSETQ. This CDR3 contains 14 residues. Trimming removed 3 bases at V and 4 bases at J, with 13 bases between. In DNA, the CDR3 is TGCGCCAGCAGCTCCACAGTTGGTGCCTATGGCTACACCTTC. Residues: CASSSTVGAYGYTF.

This clonotype was found once. CDR3 residues: CSARDLTGSTDTQYF. The CDR3 DNA follows: TGCAGTGCTAGAGATCTGACAGGGAGCACAGATACGCAGTATTTT. V is TRBV20-1 and J is TRBJ2-3, with TRBD1 matching over 7 bases. Looked up from germline, CDR1 is DFQATT and CDR2 is SNEGSKA (reference sequence). V lost 0 bases, J lost 0 bases, and 3 bases stayed unmatched. This CDR3 is built from 15 residues.

This chain connects TRBV6-1 to TRBJ2-1; 8 bases are a match to TRBD2. V was clipped by 1 base and J by 7 bases; unmatched bases: 9. Per the germline V gene, CDR1 is MNHNS and CDR2 is SASEGT. This CDR3 is 16 amino acids long. Here the CDR3 DNA reads TGTGCCAGCAGTGAAGTCGGGGGGGCGCCTTCGAATGAGCAGTTCTTC. Its translation is CASSEVGGAPSNEQFF.

J is TRBJ2-1 and V is TRBV20-1, with TRBD2 identical over 13 bases. CDR1 is DFQATT, CDR2 SNEGSKA, per germline (reference sequence). The CDR3 extends over 14 amino acids. J lost 8 bases, V lost 4 bases, and 5 bases had no gene match. The CDR3 coding sequence is TGCAGTGCTAAGGGACTAGCGGGATCATATGAGCAGTTCTTC. Translated: CSAKGLAGSYEQFF.

This clonotype occurred many times. V usage is TRBV2 and J usage is TRBJ2-5, with a possible D match to TRBD2 (6 bases). V dropped 5 bases and J dropped 1 base, with 14 bases sitting between them. Germline V gene lookup returns CDR1 SNHLY and CDR2 FYNNEI. This CDR3 has 15 amino acids. The CDR3 sequence: CASSNPGRSQETQYF. CDR3 in DNA: TGTGCCAGCAGTAACCCGGGGAGGAGCCAAGAGACCCAGTACTTC.

This clonotype showed up just a few times. Since a much larger clone is just one base distant, this may be a read error. The genes are TRBV29-1 and TRBJ1-2, with D hard to call. CDR1 is SQVTM, CDR2 ANQGSEA, per germline. The CDR3 loop spans 13 amino acids. Trimming removed 7 bases at V and 0 bases at J, with 12 bases between. The CDR3 region has the DNA TGCAGCGGTGGAGGGATTGCTAACTATGGCTACACCTTC. Protein sequence: CSGGGIANYGYTF.

This clonotype has at least ten counts. The rearrangement uses TRBV10-3 and TRBJ2-4; D may be TRBD1 or TRBD2 (5 bases each). V was cut by 0 bases and J by 1 base, with 13 bases left in between. In germline, CDR1 is ENHRY, CDR2 SYGVKD. This CDR3 contains 17 residues. This CDR3 is CAISESTWGTAKNIQYF. The CDR3 coding sequence is TGTGCCATCAGTGAGTCGACTTGGGGGACGGCCAAAAACATTCAGTACTTC.

The table lists this clonotype with a few counts. This chain links TRBV20-1 with TRBJ1-2; 7 bases line up with TRBD1. The germline CDR1 and CDR2 sequences are DFQATT and SNEGSKA (reference sequence). After removal of 2 bases from V and 4 bases from J, the junction contained 7 bases not matched to a gene. The CDR3 has 14 amino acids. CDR3 in DNA: TGCAGTGCTAGAAGGCGACAGGGTTCCTATGGCTACACCTTC. Translated: CSARRRQGSYGYTF.